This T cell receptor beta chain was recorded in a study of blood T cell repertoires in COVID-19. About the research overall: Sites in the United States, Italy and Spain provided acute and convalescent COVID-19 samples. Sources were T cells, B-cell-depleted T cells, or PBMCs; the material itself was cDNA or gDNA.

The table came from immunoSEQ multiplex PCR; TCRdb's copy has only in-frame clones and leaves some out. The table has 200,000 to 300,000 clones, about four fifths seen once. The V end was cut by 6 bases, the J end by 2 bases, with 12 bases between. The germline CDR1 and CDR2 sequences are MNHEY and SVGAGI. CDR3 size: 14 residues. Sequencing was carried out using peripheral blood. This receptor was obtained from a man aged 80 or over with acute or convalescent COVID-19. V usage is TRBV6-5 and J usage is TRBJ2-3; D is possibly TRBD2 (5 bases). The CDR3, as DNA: TGTGCCAGCAGCTACGGGCGGGCCACAGATACGCAGTATTTT. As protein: CASSYGRATDTQYF.